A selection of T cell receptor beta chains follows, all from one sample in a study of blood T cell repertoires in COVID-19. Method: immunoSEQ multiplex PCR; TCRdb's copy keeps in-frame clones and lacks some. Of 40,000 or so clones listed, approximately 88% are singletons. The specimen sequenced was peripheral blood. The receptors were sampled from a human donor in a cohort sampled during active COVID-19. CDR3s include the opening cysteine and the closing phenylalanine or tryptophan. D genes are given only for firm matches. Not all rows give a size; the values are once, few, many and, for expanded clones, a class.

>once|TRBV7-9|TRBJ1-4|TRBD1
TGTGCCAGCAGCCAAAGACAGGGGTTAAATGAAAAACTGTTTTTT
CASSQRQGLNEKLFF
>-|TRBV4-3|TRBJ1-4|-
TGCGCCAGCAGCCCCCGACATGGGCCCTATGAAAAACTGTTTTTT
CASSPRHGPYEKLFF
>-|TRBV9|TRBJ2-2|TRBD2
TGTGCCAGCAGCGCCATCGGGGGGGCTAACGGGGAGCTGTTTTTT
CASSAIGGANGELFF
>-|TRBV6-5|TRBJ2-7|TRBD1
TGTGCCAGCAGCCTCGGACAGGGGCGCCCCTACGAGCAGTACTTC
CASSLGQGRPYEQYF
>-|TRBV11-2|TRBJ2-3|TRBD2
TGTGCCATTCCCGAGGGTAGCGGGCGCTCGAATACGCAGTATTTT
CAIPEGSGRSNTQYF
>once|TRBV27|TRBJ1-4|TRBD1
TGTGCCAGCAGAGCCCTAGGGACAGGGTATGAAAAACTGTTTTTT
CASRALGTGYEKLFF
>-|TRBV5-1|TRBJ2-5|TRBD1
TGCGCCAGCAGCTTACAGGGGGTTACGGAGACCCAGTACTTC
CASSLQGVTETQYF
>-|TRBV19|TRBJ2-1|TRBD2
TGTGCCAGTAGTATAGATCTAGCGGGACCTATTTATCGCGATGAGCAGTTCTTC
CASSIDLAGPIYRDEQFF
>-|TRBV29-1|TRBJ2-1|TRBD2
TGCAGCGTTGAACTTTCACTAGCGGTAAAGCAGTTCTTC
CSVELSLAVKQFF
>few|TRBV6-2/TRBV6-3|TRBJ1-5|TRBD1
TGTGCCAGCAGTTCCGGGACAGCTCTAAGCAATCAGCCCCAGCATTTT
CASSSGTALSNQPQHF
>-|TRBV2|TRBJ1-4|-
TGTGCCAGCAGCCTAATATTTGAAAAACTGTTTTTT
CASSLIFEKLFF
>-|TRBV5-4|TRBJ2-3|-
TGTGCCAGCACTTACGCCCCAGTCGGGGGCACAGATACGCAGTATTTT
CASTYAPVGGTDTQYF
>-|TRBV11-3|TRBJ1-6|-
TGTGCCAGCAGCTTAGGACGGGATTCACCCCTCCACTTT
CASSLGRDSPLHF
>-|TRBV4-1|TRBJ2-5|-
TGCGCCAGCAGCCAAGAGGGTTCAGGGGTCGGGGAGACCCAGTACTTC
CASSQEGSGVGETQYF
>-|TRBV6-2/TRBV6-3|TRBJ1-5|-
TGTGCCAGCAGCAGAAAAGGGGCGTGGAATCAGCCCCAGCATTTT
CASSRKGAWNQPQHF
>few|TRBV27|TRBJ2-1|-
TGTGCCAGCAGTTTACGGGGCTCCTACAATGAGCAGTTCTTC
CASSLRGSYNEQFF
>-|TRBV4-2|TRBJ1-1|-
TGTGCCAGCAGCCAAGATTCGAGGGCCCCCGACGCTTTCTTT
CASSQDSRAPDAFF
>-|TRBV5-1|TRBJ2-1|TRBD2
TGCGCCAGCAGCTTGAGCCGACTAGCGGGAGCCTACAATGAGCAGTTCTTC
CASSLSRLAGAYNEQFF
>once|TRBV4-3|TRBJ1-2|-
TGCGCCAGCAGCCAAGAAGTACTCCGATTCTATGGCTACACCTTC
CASSQEVLRFYGYTF
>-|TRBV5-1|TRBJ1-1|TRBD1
TGCGCCAGCAGCTTTATCGGCAGGGGGGACACTGAAGCTTTCTTT
CASSFIGRGDTEAFF
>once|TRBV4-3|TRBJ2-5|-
TGCGCCAGCAGCCAAGAGGGCGGGGTCCGGGAGACCCAGTACTTC
CASSQEGGVRETQYF
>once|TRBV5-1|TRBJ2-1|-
TGCGCCAGCAGCCCGGGACTGATCCACAATGAGCAGTTCTTC
CASSPGLIHNEQFF
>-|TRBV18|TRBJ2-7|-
TGTGCCAGCTCACCAGTAGTTTCCTACGAGCAGTACTTC
CASSPVVSYEQYF
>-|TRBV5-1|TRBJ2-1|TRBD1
TGCGCCAGCAGCCTGGGACAGGGCGTTCGGGATGAGCAGTTCTTC
CASSLGQGVRDEQFF
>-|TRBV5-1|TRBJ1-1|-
TGCGCCAGCAGTAAGGCTCAGGGGAACACTGAAGCTTTCTTT
CASSKAQGNTEAFF
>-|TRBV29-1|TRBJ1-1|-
TGCAGTGGAGGATTGAACACTGAAGCTTTCTTT
CSGGLNTEAFF
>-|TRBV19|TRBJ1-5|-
TGTGCCTGCGGGTCACGGCAGCCCCAGCATTTT
CACGSRQPQHF
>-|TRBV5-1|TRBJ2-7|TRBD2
TGCGCCAGCAGCTCGAAGACTAGCGGGGTAGGAAACGAGCAGTACTTC
CASSSKTSGVGNEQYF
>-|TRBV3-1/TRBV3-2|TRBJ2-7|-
TGTGCCAGCAGCCAAGGGACAGCTAGCTCCTACGAGCAGTACTTC
CASSQGTASSYEQYF
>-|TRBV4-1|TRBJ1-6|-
TGCGCCAGCAGCCAAGAACCCATTCTGAGCTCCTATAATTCACCCCTCCACTTT
CASSQEPILSSYNSPLHF
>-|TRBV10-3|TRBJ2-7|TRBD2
TGTGCCATCAACCCGGGAGGGAGTGGCTCCGAGCAGTACTTC
CAINPGGSGSEQYF
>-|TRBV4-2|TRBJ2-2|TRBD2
TGTGCCAGCAGTCAGCAGACTAGCGGGAGTAAGGGGGAGCTGTTTTTT
CASSQQTSGSKGELFF
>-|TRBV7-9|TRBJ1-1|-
TGTGCCAGCAGCCCACCGCTTGGGGGCGGTGAAGCTTTCTTT
CASSPPLGGGEAFF
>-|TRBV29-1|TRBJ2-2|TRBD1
TGCAGCGTCCGGGGACAGGGGGCGACCACCGGGGAGCTGTTTTTT
CSVRGQGATTGELFF
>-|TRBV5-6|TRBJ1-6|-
TGTGCCAGCAGCTTCTCCGGGACTCTTAATTCACCCCTCCACTTT
CASSFSGTLNSPLHF
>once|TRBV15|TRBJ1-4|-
TGTGCCACCAGTGTGATACAGGGTCTTCTTGAAAAACTGTTTTTT
CATSVIQGLLEKLFF
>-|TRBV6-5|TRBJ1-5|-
TGTGCCAGCGGGGGGACGGACAATCAGCCCCAGCATTTT
CASGGTDNQPQHF
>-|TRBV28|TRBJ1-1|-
TGTGCCAGCAGTTGGAGGGTAACTGAAGCTTTCTTT
CASSWRVTEAFF
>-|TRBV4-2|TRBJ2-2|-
TGTGCCAGCAGCCAATACGGGTCCCTGAACACCGGGGAGCTGTTTTTT
CASSQYGSLNTGELFF
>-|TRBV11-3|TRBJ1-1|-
TGTGCCAGCAGCACCGGACAGCCGAACACTGAAGCTTTCTTT
CASSTGQPNTEAFF
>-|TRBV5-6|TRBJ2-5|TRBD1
TGTGCCAGCACCACTGTGGGACAGGGGGGCGAGACCCAGTACTTC
CASTTVGQGGETQYF
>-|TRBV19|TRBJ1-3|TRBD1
TGTGCCAGTAGGACTCTTGACAGGGCCAGCTCTGGAAACACCATATATTTT
CASRTLDRASSGNTIYF
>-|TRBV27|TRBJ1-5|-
TGTGCCAGCAGTTTAAGGGGGGGAGGCCAGCCCCAGCATTTT
CASSLRGGGQPQHF
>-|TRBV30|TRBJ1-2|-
TGTGCCTGGGCCTTTCCACCTAAATATGGCTACACCTTC
CAWAFPPKYGYTF
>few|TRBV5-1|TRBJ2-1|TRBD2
TGCGCCAGCCGATTAGCGGGGATCAGCAATGAGCAGTTCTTC
CASRLAGISNEQFF
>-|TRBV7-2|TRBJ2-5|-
TGTGCCAGCAGCTTAGTGGTGGGAGGCAAACGGGAGACCCAGTACTTC
CASSLVVGGKRETQYF
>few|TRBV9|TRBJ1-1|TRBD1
TGTGCCAGCAGCCCGCAGGGGGCGTATGAAGCTTTCTTT
CASSPQGAYEAFF
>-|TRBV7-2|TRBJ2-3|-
TGTGCCAGCAGCGGGAGAGGGACAGATACGCAGTATTTT
CASSGRGTDTQYF
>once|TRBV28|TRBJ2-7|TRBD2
TGTGCCAGCAGTTTGGGGGGGTCGGTCTCCTACGAGCAGTACTTC
CASSLGGSVSYEQYF
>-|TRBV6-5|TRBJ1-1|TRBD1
TGTGCCAGCAGTTACCGGGACAGTGGAAGCACTGAAGCTTTCTTT
CASSYRDSGSTEAFF